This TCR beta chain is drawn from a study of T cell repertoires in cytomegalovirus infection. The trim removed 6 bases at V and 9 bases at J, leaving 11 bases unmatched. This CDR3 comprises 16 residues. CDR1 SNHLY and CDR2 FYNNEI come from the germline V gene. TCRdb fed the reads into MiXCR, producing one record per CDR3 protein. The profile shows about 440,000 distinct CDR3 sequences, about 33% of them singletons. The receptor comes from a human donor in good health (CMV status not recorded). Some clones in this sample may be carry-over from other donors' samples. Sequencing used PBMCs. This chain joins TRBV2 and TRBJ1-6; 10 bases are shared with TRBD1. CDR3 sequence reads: CASSQPRDRGPSPLHF. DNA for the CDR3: TGTGCCAGCAGCCAACCCCGGGACAGGGGTCCTTCACCCCTCCACTTT.